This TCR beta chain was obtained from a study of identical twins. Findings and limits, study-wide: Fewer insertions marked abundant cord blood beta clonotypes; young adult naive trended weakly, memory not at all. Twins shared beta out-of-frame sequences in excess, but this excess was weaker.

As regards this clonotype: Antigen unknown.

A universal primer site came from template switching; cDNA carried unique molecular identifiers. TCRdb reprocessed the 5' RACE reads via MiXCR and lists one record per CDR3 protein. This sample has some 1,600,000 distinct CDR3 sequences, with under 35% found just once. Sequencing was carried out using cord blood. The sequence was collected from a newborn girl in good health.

CDR3 in amino acids: CASSERDGAYEQYF. Here the CDR3 DNA reads TGTGCCAGCAGCGAGAGGGACGGAGCCTACGAGCAGTACTTC. The V call is TRBV28, the J call TRBJ2-7; D may correspond to TRBD1 or TRBD2 (5 bases each). Germline V gene data show CDR1 as MDHEN and CDR2 as SYDVKM. The CDR3 has 14 amino acids. The V gene lost 6 bases and the J gene lost 2 bases, with 14 bases spanning the gap.